This T cell receptor (beta chain) was sequenced for a study of response to subunit inactivated influenza vaccine (dated 2018 in TCRdb). About the investigation overall: Deep quantitative T cell receptor repertoire profiling was used in the study to track responses to a trivalent subunit inactivated influenza vaccine. Paper-wide results and their limitations: It was suggested by the authors that each seasonal influenza vaccination may recruit only a limited number of new T cells.

With regard to this clonotype: Its antigen is unknown. One base away there is no much larger clone; base qualities are not given.

The library was made by RT-PCR. The sequencer was an Illumina HiSeq 2500. Clones were called with MiXCR by TCRdb after fastp trimmed the public reads at Q25, and only in-frame beta chains were retained. Entries that share a CDR3 protein sequence are merged under the most common genes and DNA. The sample includes some 640,000 distinct CDR3 sequences, with around 14% observed a single time. The leading ten clones occupy approximately 7% of the sample. The CDR3 measures 17 amino acids from cysteine to phenylalanine. Just the 51-base CDR3 DNA is kept, in frame starting at base 1. V loses 5 bases of germline sequence and J loses 0 bases, and the interval between the two ends is 17 bases. As encoded in the germline V gene (reference sequence), CDR1 is SEHNR while CDR2 is FQNEAQ.

The origin of this receptor is a middle-aged man who received an inactivated influenza vaccine. Donor details come from another sample of the same person, matched by shared clones. The material was PBMCs from blood, obtained 14 days before vaccination. The sequence links TRBV7-9 to TRBJ2-1; the D gene is not confidently resolved. The DNA sequence reads TGTGCCAGCAGCGAACCACTTACGAAGAGCTCCTACAATGAGCAGTTCTTC. Protein translation: CASSEPLTKSSYNEQFF. The full variable domain, with segments outside the CDR3 supplied by the reference TRBV7-9 and TRBJ2-1 proteins, appears as DTGVSQNPRHKITKRGQNVTFRCDPISEHNRLYWYRQTLGQGPEFLTYFQNEAQLEKSRLLSDRFSAERPKGSFSTLEIQRTEQGDSAMYLCASSEPLTKSSYNEQFFGPGTRLTVL.